Below are 30 T cell receptor beta chains sequenced from a single sample in a study of T-cell reconstitution after alpha-beta-depleted transplantation in children. During its preparation, the TCRbeta library received unique molecular identifiers. MiXCR, run by TCRdb on the PCR reads, gives a single entry per CDR3 protein. The top ten hold around 29% of the sample, which has 440,000 or so distinct CDR3 sequences, roughly 44% seen once. This specimen consisted of PBMCs, obtained before TCRalphabeta/CD19-depleted stem cell transplant. The receptors were gathered from a girl between 2 and 10 years old with aplastic anemia, due to receive a stem cell transplant.

This clonotype was counted many times. This rearrangement joins TRBV25-1 to TRBJ2-7; D gene ambiguous. CDR3 length equals 11 residues. V was cut by 6 bases and J by 0 bases, with 3 bases left in between. Germline CDR1 is MGHDK and CDR2 is SYGVNS. The CDR3 loop reads CASSISYEQYF. As DNA, the CDR3 is TGTGCCAGCAGCATCTCCTACGAGCAGTACTTC.

In regard to this clonotype: This may arise from a read error, as a much more abundant clone is one base away. The conserved phenylalanine or tryptophan is not found at the CDR3 terminus, so this likely reflects a read error. This chain connects TRBV28 to TRBJ2-1; no clear D. V was shortened by 4 bases and J by 6 bases, with 7 bases between the two germline ends. CDR1 MDHEN and CDR2 SYDVKM come from the germline V gene. This CDR3 is 12 amino acids long. The CDR3 nucleotides read TGTGCCAGCAGTTCCGAGGCCAATGAGCAGTTCCTC. Translated, it gives CASSSEANEQFL.

The chain joins TRBV6-2 or TRBV6-3 to TRBJ2-5, with D maybe TRBD1 (6 bases). Per germline, CDR1 MNHEY and CDR2 SVGEGT. The ends were cut back, 0 bases at V and 3 bases at J, with 29 bases in the middle. The CDR3 runs to 21 residues. For the CDR3, the DNA is TGTGCCAGCAGTTACTCGACGCTCGCAACCTCCGGGTCTCGGGACAAAGAGACCCAGTACTTC. This sequence encodes CASSYSTLATSGSRDKETQYF.

This clonotype was detected once. CDR3 sequence: CASSLGSGSGQETQYF. Here the CDR3 DNA reads TGTGCCAGCAGCTTAGGTAGCGGGAGCGGACAAGAGACCCAGTACTTC. The chain uses TRBV11-3 and TRBJ2-5, with TRBD2 matching 9 bases. The CDR3 sequence is 16 residues long. V lost 1 base, J lost 2 bases, and 5 bases stayed unmatched. The germline CDR1 and CDR2 sequences are SGHNT and YENEEA. The variable domain in full, completed from reference TRBV11-3 and TRBJ2-5, reads EAGVVQSPRYKIIEKKQPVAFWCNPISGHNTLYWYLQNLGQGPELLIRYENEEAVDDSQLPKDRFSAERLKGVDSTLKIQPAELGDSAVYLCASSLGSGSGQETQYFGPGTRLLVL.

V usage is TRBV5-1 and J usage is TRBJ2-1, with D perhaps matching TRBD1 (6 bases). CDR1 SGHRS and CDR2 YFSETQ come from the germline V gene. The CDR3 extends over 16 amino acids. V was pared by 0 bases and J by 7 bases, with 17 bases between. This CDR3 is CASSLVKQGIRNEQFF. DNA of the CDR3: TGCGCCAGCAGCTTGGTGAAGCAGGGGATTCGGAATGAGCAGTTCTTC.

This rearrangement joins TRBV14 to TRBJ2-7, with a possible D match to TRBD1 (6 bases). The ends were cut back, 0 bases at V and 3 bases at J, with 9 bases in the middle. CDR3 length: 14 amino acids. Germline V lookup: CDR1 SGHDN, CDR2 FVKESK. The CDR3: CASSQEQGVYEQYF. In DNA, the CDR3 is TGTGCCAGCAGCCAAGAACAGGGCGTCTACGAGCAGTACTTC.

The chain links TRBV20-1 to TRBJ1-1; D call uncertain. CDR1 DFQATT and CDR2 SNEGSKA come from the germline V gene (reference sequence). Trimming stripped 0 bases from V and 4 bases from J, with 12 bases between. The CDR3 sequence is 14 residues long. The CDR3 region is CSARDVGSSTEAFF. The CDR3, as DNA: TGCAGTGCTAGAGACGTGGGGTCCAGCACTGAAGCTTTCTTT.

This clonotype was observed many times. V and J are TRBV29-1 and TRBJ2-7; D is possibly TRBD2 (6 bases). Trimming removed 0 bases from V and 7 bases from J, with 13 bases in between. This CDR3 is 13 amino acids long. CDR1 SQVTM and CDR2 ANQGSEA come from the germline V gene. The CDR3 DNA follows: TGCAGCGTTGAAGATCGTGCGGGGAGGGAGCAGTACTTC. The encoded protein is CSVEDRAGREQYF.

Many counts were recorded for this clonotype. The V and J genes are TRBV12-3 or TRBV12-4 and TRBJ2-7; 8 nucleotides line up with TRBD1. J lost 6 bases, V lost 1 base, and 8 bases had no gene match. There are 15 residues in the CDR3. In DNA form, the CDR3 reads TGTGCCAGCAGTTTAGTGACAGGGGTAGGGGTCGAGCAGTACTTC. Translation: CASSLVTGVGVEQYF.

This clonotype was recorded a few times. This rearrangement joins TRBV3-1 to TRBJ2-7; 7 bases align to TRBD1. CDR3 length: 17 amino acids. V lost 4 bases, J lost 5 bases, and 17 bases stayed unmatched. Germline values: CDR1 LGHDT, CDR2 YNNKEL (reference sequence). CDR3 sequence: CASSPLAGYRGGNEQYF. The CDR3 region has the DNA TGTGCCAGCAGCCCCCTCGCGGGCTACAGGGGTGGGAACGAGCAGTACTTC.

This clonotype turned up a few times. It may be a read error: a sequence one base away is much more abundant. V and J are TRBV2 and TRBJ1-2, with 8 bases identical to TRBD1. Germline V CDR1 and CDR2: SNHLY, FYNNEI. The length of the CDR3 is 16 residues. This CDR3 is CASSPGQGGGWYGDTF. CDR3 nucleotide sequence: TGTGCCAGCAGTCCCGGACAGGGCGGGGGTTGGTATGGCGACACCTTC.

The chain recombines TRBV5-5 with TRBJ1-1; the match to TRBD1 covers 9 bases. Trimming removed 0 bases from V and 5 bases from J; junction bases left unmatched: 5. Germline-derived CDR1 and CDR2 are SGHKS and YYEKEE (reference sequence). This CDR3 is 15 amino acids long. The CDR3 loop reads CASSLAQGARTEAFF. DNA of the CDR3: TGTGCCAGCAGCTTGGCACAGGGGGCAAGGACTGAAGCTTTCTTT.

The chain uses TRBV24-1 and TRBJ2-1; 9 nucleotides line up with TRBD1. Per germline, CDR1 KGHDR and CDR2 SFDVKD. This CDR3 is built from 20 residues. J gave up 8 bases and V 3 bases, and 22 bases lay outside the gene matches. Written as DNA, the CDR3 is TGTGCCACCAGTGATATAGCCGGGACAGGGTTTTTCGCGGCATTCGATGAGCAGTTCTTC. It encodes CATSDIAGTGFFAAFDEQFF.

This clonotype came up once. The V gene is TRBV20-1, the J gene TRBJ2-1, with 12 positions matching TRBD2. The CDR3 extends over 16 amino acids. The V gene's germline CDR1 is DFQATT and CDR2 SNEGSKA (reference sequence). The trim removed 6 bases at V and 2 bases at J, leaving 8 bases unmatched. The CDR3 DNA sequence: TGCAGTGCCCTCAAATCTAGCGGGGGGGCCTACAATGAGCAGTTCTTC. The encoded protein is CSALKSSGGAYNEQFF.

V gene TRBV3-1 combines with J gene TRBJ2-3; the match to TRBD2 covers 8 bases. Germline values: CDR1 LGHDT, CDR2 YNNKEL (reference sequence). V lost 8 bases and J lost 4; bases outside the gene matches: 5. The CDR3 is 13 amino acids. CDR3 sequence reads: CASGKAGADTQYF. The DNA of the CDR3 is TGTGCCAGCGGGAAAGCGGGGGCAGATACGCAGTATTTT.

V gene TRBV20-1 combines with J gene TRBJ2-3, with 8 nucleotides matching TRBD2. CDR1 and CDR2 (germline): DFQATT, SNEGSKA (reference sequence). Trimming at V came to 2 bases and at J to 4 bases, leaving 11 bases not matched to a gene. This CDR3 region has 16 residues. The CDR3 nucleotides are TGCAGTGCTAGAAGGGGTAGCGGGACCAGGGCAGATACGCAGTATTTT. This codes for CSARRGSGTRADTQYF.

V usage is TRBV28 and J usage is TRBJ2-2; weak D call: TRBD2 (7 bases). V dropped 7 bases and J dropped 0 bases, with 15 bases sitting between them. The germline V gene encodes CDR1 MDHEN and CDR2 SYDVKM. The length of the CDR3 is 16 residues. The CDR3 sequence is CASKPRGAPNTGELFF. The CDR3 DNA sequence: TGTGCCAGCAAACCACGGGGGGCCCCGAACACCGGGGAGCTGTTTTTT.

This clonotype was seen only a few times. The J gene is TRBJ1-1, the V gene TRBV20-1, with TRBD1 as a possible D gene (6 bases). The V end was cut by 3 bases, the J end by 1 base, with 15 bases between. CDR3 length equals 15 residues. In germline, CDR1 is DFQATT, CDR2 SNEGSKA (reference sequence). The CDR3 here is CSARAQRRGNTEAFF. CDR3 DNA: TGCAGTGCTAGGGCACAGCGCAGGGGGAACACTGAAGCTTTCTTT.

V gene TRBV3-1 combines with J gene TRBJ1-5; the match to TRBD1 covers 9 bases. The V gene's germline CDR1 is LGHDT and CDR2 YNNKEL (reference sequence). V was clipped by 4 bases and J by 5 bases; unmatched bases: 3. The CDR3 length is 14 residues. CDR3 protein: CASSPGTGHQPQHF. DNA of the CDR3: TGTGCCAGCAGCCCGGGGACAGGGCATCAGCCCCAGCATTTT.

The genes are TRBV30 and TRBJ2-3; 11 nucleotides match TRBD2. CDR1 and CDR2 (germline): GTSNPN, SVGIG (reference sequence). This CDR3 contains 15 residues. After removal of 0 bases from V and 4 bases from J, the junction contained 3 bases not matched to a gene. CDR3 bases: TGTGCCTGGAGTGTTACTAGCGGGGGTGCAGATACGCAGTATTTT. It is translated as CAWSVTSGGADTQYF.

The chain combines TRBV4-1 with TRBJ2-1; D gene unclear. V was trimmed by 4 bases and J by 8 bases, leaving 15 bases between them. In germline, CDR1 is MGHRA, CDR2 YSYEKL. This CDR3 has 14 amino acids. CDR3 in amino acids: CASSPYKDGYEQFF. As DNA, the CDR3 is TGCGCCAGCAGCCCTTATAAAGACGGTTATGAGCAGTTCTTC.

The CDR3 region is CASSATGSPLHF. The DNA of the CDR3 is TGCGCCAGCAGTGCGACGGGATCACCCCTCCACTTT. The rearrangement joins TRBV10-2 to TRBJ1-6; D is uncertain. CDR1 is WSHSY, CDR2 SAAADI, per germline. The V gene lost 4 bases and the J gene lost 10 bases, with 8 bases spanning the gap. The CDR3 runs to 12 residues.

This clonotype occurred a few times. V is TRBV10-3 and J is TRBJ1-1; no reliable D call. Looked up from germline, CDR1 is ENHRY and CDR2 is SYGVKD. V was cut by 0 bases and J by 0 bases, with 14 bases left in between. There are 17 residues in the CDR3. DNA of the CDR3: TGTGCCATCAGTGAGTCAAGGGCCAACCTCATGAACACTGAAGCTTTCTTT. Protein sequence: CAISESRANLMNTEAFF.

This clonotype has just a few counts. This rearrangement joins TRBV7-9 to TRBJ1-3, with unresolved D. Germline V gives CDR1 SEHNR, CDR2 FQNEAQ (reference sequence). There are 15 residues in the CDR3. V shed 1 base and J shed 4 bases, with 11 bases lying between them. CDR3 nucleotide sequence: TGTGCCAGCAGCTTAGTGTCTGGGTCCGGAAACACCATATATTTT. The encoded protein is CASSLVSGSGNTIYF.

The chain is built from TRBV5-1 and TRBJ2-3; TRBD2 matches at 7 bases. This CDR3 region has 17 residues. V shed 2 bases, J shed 4 bases, and the junction held 13 bases outside the gene matches. Per germline, CDR1 SGHRS and CDR2 YFSETQ. This CDR3 reads CASSFQPALASADTQYF. DNA for the CDR3: TGCGCCAGCAGCTTTCAACCCGCACTAGCGAGCGCAGATACGCAGTATTTT. The full variable domain, in which reference TRBV5-1 and TRBJ2-3 provide the parts outside the CDR3, is KAGVTQTPRYLIKTRGQQVTLSCSPISGHRSVSWYQQTPGQGLQFLFEYFSETQRNKGNFPGRFSGRQFSNSRSEMNVSTLELGDSALYLCASSFQPALASADTQYFGPGTRLTVL.

This clonotype was counted between two and nine times. The V call is TRBV20-1, the J call TRBJ2-1; 10 bases align to TRBD2. CDR1 is DFQATT, CDR2 SNEGSKA, per germline (reference sequence). Trimming at V came to 4 bases and at J to 6 bases, leaving 6 bases not matched to a gene. This CDR3 contains 14 residues. As DNA, the CDR3 is TGCAGTGCTACTAGCGGGAGTTCCGGCAATGAGCAGTTCTTC. Amino acids: CSATSGSSGNEQFF.

The chain employs TRBV5-5 and TRBJ2-1; TRBD2 matches 7 bases. The CDR3 contains 15 residues. V was clipped by 2 bases and J by 3 bases; unmatched bases: 5. Looked up from germline, CDR1 is SGHKS and CDR2 is YYEKEE (reference sequence). The CDR3 reads CASSFAGVGYNEQFF. Written as DNA, the CDR3 is TGTGCCAGCAGCTTTGCGGGAGTAGGCTACAATGAGCAGTTCTTC.

J is TRBJ2-2 and V is TRBV29-1; TRBD1 or TRBD2 may be the D gene (5 bases each). The CDR3 has 16 residues. Trimming removed 0 bases at V and 3 bases at J, with 14 bases between. From germline, CDR1 is SQVTM and CDR2 ANQGSEA. The CDR3 spells CSVEEIWGRDTGELFF. CDR3 coding DNA: TGCAGCGTTGAAGAAATTTGGGGACGGGACACCGGGGAGCTGTTTTTT.

The chain employs TRBV15 and TRBJ2-1; 8 bases are a match to TRBD1. J lost 6 bases, V lost 5 bases, and 6 bases had no gene match. The germline CDR1 and CDR2 sequences are LNHNV and YYDKDF (reference sequence). This CDR3 is 14 amino acids long. For the CDR3, the DNA is TGTGCCACCAGCCGACAGGGGAGGTCCAATGAGCAGTTCTTC. Translation gives CATSRQGRSNEQFF.

This clonotype came up a few times. The chain joins TRBV6-1 to TRBJ2-7, with D possibly called TRBD1 or TRBD2 (5 bases each). CDR3 length equals 14 residues. Per germline, CDR1 MNHNS and CDR2 SASEGT. Trimming pared 6 bases from V and 0 bases from J, leaving 12 bases between. The CDR3 spells CASRGTVNSYEQYF. The CDR3 DNA follows: TGTGCCAGCAGGGGGACGGTAAACTCCTACGAGCAGTACTTC.